Here is one TCR beta chain with its context. What it recognizes is unknown. Generated by immunoSEQ multiplex PCR, the TCRdb table keeps only in-frame clones and is missing some. The profile shows about 190,000 clones, around 94% of them singletons. The data belong to a study of T cell responses to AZD1222 COVID-19 vaccine. Study conclusions and caveats: Repertoires were sampled only after the peak T cell response. It should be noted that donors were predominantly white British and more often female, and clonal diversity was possibly underestimated. In the spike-specific TCR repertoire, nearly half reportedly target unmutated variant regions.

Sequenced material: peripheral blood, taken on day 0 of AZD1222 vaccination. This receptor was taken from an adult in good health.

The CDR3 sequence: CASSLVGTGINEPQHF. The CDR3 region has the DNA TGTGCCAGCAGCTTAGTCGGGACAGGGATTAACGAGCCCCAGCATTTT. The chain recombines TRBV7-9 with TRBJ1-5; 9 bases are shared with TRBD1. CDR3 size: 16 residues. In germline, CDR1 is SEHNR, CDR2 FQNEAQ (reference sequence). The V and J ends lost 1 base and 8 bases, in that order; junction bases with no gene match: 9.